This T cell receptor (beta chain) was captured in a study of control samples from healthy donors and cancer patients (dated by TCRdb to 2019 to 2021). The CDR3 has 12 amino acids, counting the end cysteine and phenylalanine. CDR3 DNA only is kept here, 36 bases in frame from base 1. For CDR1 and CDR2, the germline V gene lists MGHRA and YSYEKL. Trimming costs V 1 base and J 11 bases, and their ends lie 10 bases apart. Library method: the immunoSEQ multiplex PCR assay. TCRdb's version of the immuneACCESS table is confined to in-frame rearrangements and falls short of the full clone set. An unresolved V gene accounts for under half of the shortfall where checked; the remainder is of unknown origin. The sample table records roughly 100,000 clones; 83% of these occur just once. Clones ranked in the top ten supply 13% of the sample. Of note for this clone: Its antigen specificity is not known. There are no base qualities to consult, and no much larger clone falls within one base.

The receptor chain draws on TRBV4-1 and TRBJ2-3, with the D segment identity uncertain. The material sequenced was blood. The receptor was isolated from a woman aged 45-65 years in good health. The CDR3 reads as follows: CASSQVYREQYF. The bases are TGCGCCAGCAGCCAAGTTTATAGGGAGCAGTATTTT.